A single sample is the source of the 18 T cell receptor beta chains below, sequenced in a study of blood T cell repertoires in COVID-19. Only in-frame clones appear in the TCRdb table, and some are missing; sequencing was by immunoSEQ multiplex PCR. The profile covers around 200,000 clones, with 75% to 90% appearing a single time and 5% to 7.5% taken by the ten largest. The specimen sequenced was PBMCs or T cells enriched from blood (not recorded which). These receptor sequences come from a man aged 40-50 years who had recovered from COVID-19.

J is TRBJ1-5 and V is TRBV5-1; D possibly corresponds to TRBD1 (5 bases). Trimming removed 0 bases from V and 6 bases from J, with 10 bases in between. CDR3 length equals 14 residues. In germline, CDR1 is SGHRS, CDR2 YFSETQ. This CDR3 is CASSLVGGGQPQHF. In DNA form, the CDR3 reads TGCGCCAGCAGCTTGGTCGGGGGAGGTCAGCCCCAGCATTTT. Complete variable domain (other parts from reference TRBV5-1 and TRBJ1-5): KAGVTQTPRYLIKTRGQQVTLSCSPISGHRSVSWYQQTPGQGLQFLFEYFSETQRNKGNFPGRFSGRQFSNSRSEMNVSTLELGDSALYLCASSLVGGGQPQHFGDGTRLSIL.

The V gene is TRBV9, the J gene TRBJ2-7; D is perhaps TRBD1 (5 bases). V was cut by 0 bases and J by 1 base, with 8 bases left in between. This CDR3 spans 14 amino acids. Per germline, CDR1 SGDLS and CDR2 YYNGEE. The CDR3 reads CASSVAQGSYEQYF. In DNA, the CDR3 is TGTGCCAGCAGCGTAGCTCAGGGTTCCTACGAGCAGTACTTC.

This clone was observed a single time. V and J are TRBV30 and TRBJ2-3; D perhaps matches TRBD2 (7 bases). Germline loops: CDR1 GTSNPN, CDR2 SVGIG (reference sequence). V lost 2 bases and J lost 2, with 11 bases in between. The length of the CDR3 is 14 residues. The CDR3 DNA is TGTGCCTGGAGTCGGCGGGGGCCCACAGATACGCAGTATTTT. This translates into CAWSRRGPTDTQYF. Looking up the rest from reference TRBV30 and TRBJ2-3 gives the full variable domain: SQTIHQWPATLVQPVGSPLSLECTVEGTSNPNLYWYRQAAGRGLQLLFYSVGIGQISSEVPQNLSASRPQDRQFILSSKKLLLSDSGFYLCAWSRRGPTDTQYFGPGTRLTVL.

The chain uses TRBV5-1 and TRBJ1-5, with 10 bases lining up with TRBD1. Germline CDR1 SGHRS, CDR2 YFSETQ. CDR3 length: 15 amino acids. Unmatched junction bases numbered 16, after V lost 8 bases and J lost 11 bases. CDR3 protein: CARTKLDRGLGTQHF. The DNA for the CDR3 is TGCGCCAGAACAAAACTCGACAGGGGGCTTGGGACCCAGCATTTT. Looking up the rest from reference TRBV5-1 and TRBJ1-5 gives the full variable domain: KAGVTQTPRYLIKTRGQQVTLSCSPISGHRSVSWYQQTPGQGLQFLFEYFSETQRNKGNFPGRFSGRQFSNSRSEMNVSTLELGDSALYLCARTKLDRGLGTQHFGDGTRLSIL.

As regards this clone: Other DNA sequences from this sample encode an identical CDR3 as well. V usage is TRBV19 and J usage is TRBJ1-2; D not certain. CDR3 size: 11 residues. V gave up 9 bases and J gave up 5 bases, with 10 bases separating them. Germline V gene lookup returns CDR1 LNHDA and CDR2 SQIVND (reference sequence). CDR3 nucleotides: TGTGCCAGCAGTCCGGGATATGGCTACACCTTC. Translated, it gives CASSPGYGYTF.

V is TRBV2 and J is TRBJ1-1, with TRBD1 matching over 8 bases. The CDR3 totals 14 residues. CDR1 is SNHLY and CDR2 is FYNNEI in the germline V gene. V trimming: 5 bases; J trimming: 0 bases; junction bases outside the gene matches: 2. The CDR3 bases are TGTGCCAGCAGTCCGGACAGGGTGAACACTGAAGCTTTCTTT. Translating it yields CASSPDRVNTEAFF.

This clone is a singleton in its sample. The CDR3 DNA reads as TGTGCCAGCAGCTTCAAAGATACGCAGTATTTT. Protein sequence: CASSFKDTQYF. V is TRBV7-2 and J is TRBJ2-3; D uncertain. V was clipped by 3 bases and J by 5 bases, with 3 bases between them. The CDR3 sequence is 11 residues long. Germline CDR1 is SGHTA and CDR2 is FQGNSA.

V is TRBV28 and J is TRBJ2-1; 12 bases agree with TRBD1. The CDR3 spans 15 residues. Losses at the gene ends were 5 bases for V and 8 bases for J; bases not matched to a gene: 7. The germline CDR1 and CDR2 sequences are MDHEN and SYDVKM. DNA for the CDR3: TGTGCCAGCAGTACGGGACAGGGGGCGCCGGATGAGCAGTTCTTC. Translation: CASSTGQGAPDEQFF.

The chain has TRBV29-1 and TRBJ1-3; possible D gene TRBD1, 6 bases. The CDR3 is 14 residues long. Germline CDR1 is SQVTM and CDR2 is ANQGSEA. V was cut by 7 bases and J by 7 bases, with 20 bases left in between. The CDR3 spells CSGQARSGSNTIYF. CDR3 DNA sequence: TGCAGCGGACAGGCCCGTTCGGGTTCGAACACCATATATTTT.

The CDR3 is CASSMGQAYEQYF. DNA for the CDR3: TGTGCCAGTAGTATGGGCCAGGCCTACGAGCAGTACTTC. The chain uses TRBV19 and TRBJ2-7, with D hard to call. Germline lookup yields CDR1 LNHDA and CDR2 SQIVND (reference sequence). The germline V and J ends were trimmed by 3 bases and 2 bases, with 8 bases remaining between them. This CDR3 is 13 amino acids long.

This chain connects TRBV2 to TRBJ2-3; 9 bases line up with TRBD2. Germline V gene lookup returns CDR1 SNHLY and CDR2 FYNNEI. CDR3 size: 15 residues. V trimming: 5 bases; J trimming: 2 bases; junction bases outside the gene matches: 5. The CDR3 loop is CASSTGTSITDTQYF. The CDR3 region has the DNA TGTGCCAGCAGTACCGGGACTAGCATCACAGATACGCAGTATTTT.

V is TRBV11-3 and J is TRBJ2-7; 12 bases fit TRBD1. The junction had 1 base not matched to a gene; V was cut back by 5 bases and J by 5 bases. The CDR3 is 13 amino acids. Germline CDR1 reads SGHNT; CDR2 reads YENEEA. The CDR3 protein is CASSGTGGDEQYF. The CDR3 DNA reads TGTGCCAGCAGCGGGACAGGGGGCGACGAGCAGTACTTC.

The chain carries TRBV10-3 and TRBJ1-2; the D is unclear. The germline V gene encodes CDR1 ENHRY and CDR2 SYGVKD. V lost 5 bases and J lost 6, with 4 bases in between. CDR3 size: 10 residues. CDR3 in DNA: TGTGCCATCAGTTCTAATGGCTACACCTTC. Translated, it gives CAISSNGYTF.

In its sample, this clone was seen a few times. The chain links TRBV10-3 to TRBJ1-1; 8 bases match TRBD1. Trimming removed 3 bases from V and 5 bases from J; junction bases left unmatched: 11. The length of the CDR3 is 16 residues. Germline CDR1 and CDR2: ENHRY and SYGVKD. CDR3 in amino acids: CAISDPGGGRGTEAFF. CDR3 coding DNA: TGTGCCATCAGTGATCCAGGGGGCGGCAGAGGAACTGAAGCTTTCTTT.

The chain is built from TRBV28 and TRBJ2-7; D gene unclear. This CDR3 spans 17 amino acids. The ends were cut back, 1 base at V and 0 bases at J, with 16 bases in the middle. Germline V gene lookup returns CDR1 MDHEN and CDR2 SYDVKM. This CDR3 reads CASSLSFFDKSSYEQYF. CDR3 bases: TGTGCCAGCAGTTTATCATTTTTCGACAAGAGCTCCTACGAGCAGTACTTC.

V gene TRBV7-9 combines with J gene TRBJ2-7; 9 bases fit TRBD1. In germline, CDR1 is SEHNR, CDR2 FQNEAQ (reference sequence). The trim removed 5 bases at V and 5 bases at J, leaving 10 bases unmatched. This CDR3 contains 15 residues. As DNA, the CDR3 is TGTGCCAGCAGCCCCCGGGACAGGGTAAAGGACGAGCAGTACTTC. Protein sequence: CASSPRDRVKDEQYF. The full variable domain, in which reference TRBV7-9 and TRBJ2-7 provide the parts outside the CDR3, is DTGVSQNPRHKITKRGQNVTFRCDPISEHNRLYWYRQTLGQGPEFLTYFQNEAQLEKSRLLSDRFSAERPKGSFSTLEIQRTEQGDSAMYLCASSPRDRVKDEQYFGPGTRLTVT.

The V call is TRBV20-1, the J call TRBJ1-2, with D perhaps matching TRBD1 (5 bases). The V gene lost 5 bases and the J gene lost 8 bases, with 12 bases spanning the gap. Per the germline V gene, CDR1 is DFQATT and CDR2 is SNEGSKA (reference sequence). The CDR3 is 11 amino acids. DNA of the CDR3: TGCAGTGCTCGACAGCCTAGGGGCTACACCTTC. It translates to CSARQPRGYTF.

In DNA, the CDR3 is TGTGCCAGCAGCTTGGGGACTGCGGGAGGCGGCGGGGAGCTGTTTTTT. This encodes CASSLGTAGGGGELFF. The genes are TRBV5-4 and TRBJ2-2, with 8 bases fitting TRBD2. With 0 bases clipped from V and 7 bases from J, the junction kept 8 bases outside the gene matches. CDR3 length: 16 residues. Germline V lookup: CDR1 SGHNT, CDR2 YYREEE (reference sequence).